This T cell receptor (beta chain) was captured in a study of OX40 agonist ivuxolimab in advanced cancers. Study context: Three patients got partial responses; one had hepatocellular carcinoma and two had cutaneous melanoma. The study, taken as a whole, reports: Determination of antigen specificity was not performed for the expanded peripheral T cells.

Comments on this clone: Antigen specificity is unknown.

The V end lost 0 bases, the J end lost 3 bases, and 4 bases lay between the germline ends. CDR1 is SGHRS, CDR2 YFSETQ, per germline. This CDR3 has 12 residues. The table came from immunoSEQ multiplex PCR; TCRdb's copy has only in-frame clones and leaves some out. Here the sample spans over 70,000 clones, about 78% being singletons. Sequencing used CD4+ or CD8+ T cells sorted from blood, obtained in a trial of the OX40 agonist ivuxolimab. The chain links TRBV5-1 to TRBJ2-7, with unresolved D. The clonotype was recovered from an adult with an advanced solid tumor such as melanoma, head and neck, liver or kidney cancer. CDR3 sequence: CASSLGRYEQYF. The CDR3 bases are TGCGCCAGCAGCTTGGGGCGCTACGAGCAGTACTTC.